These T cell receptor beta chains were read from a single sample in a study of cytomegalovirus exposure and HLA in healthy donors. Some clones are missing from TCRdb's copy, which holds only in-frame ones; the method was immunoSEQ multiplex PCR. This table has 150,000 to 200,000 clones, roughly four fifths appearing once. Sequenced sample: PBMCs. These receptors were obtained from a male donor in good health and CMV-seronegative. Each CDR3 is given with its conserved first and last residue. Each record gives: V gene, D gene, clone size, J gene, CDR3 DNA, CDR3 protein. D genes are given only for firm matches. For some rows the clone size is stated as once, few or many, or as a class when expanded; others skip it.

TRBV6-5	.	few	TRBJ2-1	TGTGCCAGCAGTTACGCGCTAGCGTGGAATGAGCAGTTCTTC	CASSYALAWNEQFF
TRBV9	.	few	TRBJ2-3	TGTGCCAGCAGCGTCTTAGCAATTCTACCTAGCACAGATACGCAGTATTTT	CASSVLAILPSTDTQYF
TRBV28	.	.	TRBJ1-5	TGTGCCAGCATTTCGCAGGGCAGGGGCAATCAGCCCCAGCATTTT	CASISQGRGNQPQHF
TRBV5-1	.	.	TRBJ2-4	TGCGCCAGCAGCTTGGTTGGAGGAGGGGACATTCAGTACTTC	CASSLVGGGDIQYF
TRBV18	TRBD2	.	TRBJ2-1	TGTGCCAGCGGGGGGGTATCGCCCTACAATGAGCAGTTCTTC	CASGGVSPYNEQFF
TRBV6-5	TRBD2	.	TRBJ2-1	TGTGCCAGCAGTTACTCGACTAGCGGGATAAATGAGCAGTTCTTC	CASSYSTSGINEQFF
TRBV30	.	few	TRBJ1-5	TGTGCCTGGAGTGTGACGGGGTCGGGGGGCAATCAGCCCCAGCATTTT	CAWSVTGSGGNQPQHF
TRBV7-9	.	.	TRBJ1-1	TGTTCCAGCAGCTTAGTAATGGGCACACCGAACACTGAAGCTTTCTTT	CSSSLVMGTPNTEAFF
TRBV6-6	.	.	TRBJ1-1	TGTGCCAGCAGACACAGGAACACTGAAGCTTTCTTT	CASRHRNTEAFF
TRBV7-9	TRBD2	.	TRBJ2-1	TGTGCCAGCAGCTTAGGGCTAGCGGGAATCAATGAGCAGTTCTTC	CASSLGLAGINEQFF
TRBV7-9	TRBD1	.	TRBJ2-3	TGTGCCAGCAGCTCGTCAATCCGGGACAGAAGTCGAGATACGCAGTATTTT	CASSSSIRDRSRDTQYF
TRBV6-5	TRBD1	.	TRBJ1-1	TGTGCCAGCAGTTACTCCCGAGCAGGGGGGAACACTGAAGCTTTCTTT	CASSYSRAGGNTEAFF
TRBV14	.	.	TRBJ1-5	TGTGCCAGCAGCCAAGACACGGGACAGCCCCAGCATTTT	CASSQDTGQPQHF
TRBV29-1	.	.	TRBJ2-2	TGCAGCGTTGTCCCGACTACGTCGGCCACCGGGGAGCTGTTTTTT	CSVVPTTSATGELFF
TRBV5-4	.	.	TRBJ2-3	TGTGCCAGCAGCTTGGATATCCGAGGCGGCACAGATACGCAGTATTTT	CASSLDIRGGTDTQYF
TRBV6-5	.	.	TRBJ1-5	TGTGCCAGCAGTTACCCCACAGGGCTCCAACAGCCCCAGCATTTT	CASSYPTGLQQPQHF
TRBV19	.	.	TRBJ2-1	TGTGCCAGTAGTAGTGACCTGGCGGGGTCCTACAATGAGCAGTTCTTC	CASSSDLAGSYNEQFF
TRBV28	TRBD1	.	TRBJ2-6	TGTGCCAGCAGTATCAACAGGGGTGGGGCCAACGTCCTGACTTTC	CASSINRGGANVLTF
TRBV2	TRBD2	.	TRBJ2-7	TGTGCCAGCTGGTTTAGCGGGACAAGCTACGAGCAGTACTTC	CASWFSGTSYEQYF
TRBV6-5	TRBD1	.	TRBJ1-6	TGTGCCAGCAGTTTGAGACAGGGGAGAGTCCACTTT	CASSLRQGRVHF
TRBV11-2	.	.	TRBJ1-2	TGTGCCAGCAGCTCCCCTCAGGGTTATGGCTACACCTTC	CASSSPQGYGYTF
TRBV27	TRBD1	.	TRBJ1-2	TGTGCCAGCAGTTCACAGGGGGCAACTCGCTGGAATGGCTACACCTTC	CASSSQGATRWNGYTF
TRBV18	TRBD1	.	TRBJ1-1	TGTGCCAGCTCAACGACAGGGTTGAACACTGAAGCTTTCTTT	CASSTTGLNTEAFF
TRBV6-6	.	.	TRBJ1-2	TGTGCCAGCAGTGGTACGACAGGCGGGAACTATGGCTACACCTTC	CASSGTTGGNYGYTF
TRBV6-5	TRBD1	.	TRBJ1-2	TGTGCCAGCAAGAACAGGGGGCTAAATGGCTACACCTTC	CASKNRGLNGYTF
TRBV30	TRBD2	.	TRBJ2-7	TGTGCCTGGAGTATAGGGGACTACAGCTACGAGCAGTACTTC	CAWSIGDYSYEQYF
TRBV28	TRBD2	.	TRBJ2-3	TGTGCCAGCAGTTTCAGTATAGCGGGAGATAGACCAGATACGCAGTATTTT	CASSFSIAGDRPDTQYF
TRBV6-5	TRBD2	.	TRBJ2-1	TGTGCCAGCAGTTGGACCTTAGCGGGGGCGGACAATGAGCAGTTCTTC	CASSWTLAGADNEQFF
TRBV10-3	.	.	TRBJ2-7	TGTGCCATCAGTGAGGGCGGGTTGGGCTACCCTAAGAGCGACGAGCAGTACTTC	CAISEGGLGYPKSDEQYF
TRBV27	.	.	TRBJ1-5	TGTGCCAGCAGTTTCCTCGCGGGACTTTATAGCAATCAGCCCCAGCATTTT	CASSFLAGLYSNQPQHF
TRBV15	.	.	TRBJ2-7	TGTGCCACCAGCAGAGATAAGCCCTACGAGCAGTACTTC	CATSRDKPYEQYF
TRBV5-5	TRBD1	few	TRBJ1-3	TGTGCCAGCAGCCCTAACAGACAGGGTGAAAACACCATATATTTT	CASSPNRQGENTIYF
TRBV4-3	.	.	TRBJ1-2	TGCGCCAGCAGCCAAGGGGGGACAACCTATGGCTACACCTTC	CASSQGGTTYGYTF
TRBV10-3	TRBD2	.	TRBJ2-7	TGTGCCATCAGTGGGGCGGGGGACTCCTACGAGCAGTACTTC	CAISGAGDSYEQYF
TRBV12-2	.	.	TRBJ1-5	TGTGCAAGTCGCTTAGCGCGTCGCCTCACCAATCAGCCCCAGCATTTT	CASRLARRLTNQPQHF
TRBV4-2	TRBD1	.	TRBJ1-1	TGTGCCAGCAGCCAGGCGGACAGGGAGGACACTGAAGCTTTCTTT	CASSQADREDTEAFF
TRBV7-7	TRBD1	.	TRBJ2-7	TGTGCCAGCAGCCTAGCACAGGGGTCCGAGCAGTACTTC	CASSLAQGSEQYF
TRBV7-3	.	.	TRBJ1-2	TGTGCCAGCAGCTTCCAGGGTGGAGTATCGTATGGCTACACCTTC	CASSFQGGVSYGYTF
TRBV6-6	TRBD2	.	TRBJ2-1	TGTGCCAGCAGTTACTCGGCGGGAGAGTACAATGAGCAGTTCTTC	CASSYSAGEYNEQFF
TRBV18	.	.	TRBJ2-1	TGTGCCAGCTCCTTCCGGGACACGTTCAATGAGCAGTTCTTC	CASSFRDTFNEQFF